These T cell receptor beta chains were read from a single sample in a study of technical replicates of blood from a handful of donors. TCRdb keeps only in-frame clones here, not all; method: immunoSEQ multiplex PCR. The table lists 70,000 to 95,000 clones, roughly 94% of them singletons. Material for sequencing was T cells isolated from PBMCs. These TCRs come from a human donor in good health. CDR3s include the opening cysteine and the closing phenylalanine or tryptophan. The order of the fields is CDR3 length, V gene, J gene, D gene, CDR3 protein, CDR3 DNA. A D gene is named only where the DNA matches it firmly.

>19|TRBV5-1|TRBJ2-6|TRBD1
CASSSPGGTGVYGANVLTF
TGCGCCAGCAGCTCCCCCGGAGGGACAGGGGTTTATGGGGCCAACGTCCTGACTTTC
>15|TRBV4-1|TRBJ1-2|.
CASSRLPTENYGYTF
TGCGCCAGCAGCCGCCTCCCGACAGAGAACTATGGCTACACCTTC
>15|TRBV5-4|TRBJ2-3|TRBD2
CASSGGGTTADTQYF
TGTGCCAGCAGCGGGGGGGGAACAACCGCAGATACGCAGTATTTT
>18|TRBV27|TRBJ2-2|TRBD2
CASSPSAYSGRATGELFF
TGTGCCAGCAGTCCTTCCGCTTATAGCGGGAGGGCCACCGGGGAGCTGTTTTTT
>17|TRBV2|TRBJ1-3|.
CASSLGVNRVSGNTIYF
TGTGCCAGCAGTTTAGGGGTGAACAGAGTCTCTGGAAACACCATATATTTT
>12|TRBV5-4|TRBJ2-5|.
CASSLISETQYF
TGTGCCAGCAGCTTAATCTCGGAGACCCAGTACTTC
>18|TRBV5-1|TRBJ2-7|TRBD2
CASSAGPRTSHYSYEQYF
TGCGCCAGCAGCGCGGGACCCAGGACTAGCCACTACTCCTACGAGCAGTACTTC
>18|TRBV4-1|TRBJ1-4|.
CASSQDSAERVANEKLFF
TGCGCCAGCAGCCAAGACTCGGCGGAGAGGGTCGCTAATGAAAAACTGTTTTTT
>14|TRBV19|TRBJ1-5|TRBD1
CASSRQGVGQPQHF
TGTGCCAGTAGTCGTCAGGGGGTGGGACAGCCCCAGCATTTT
>12|TRBV6-6|TRBJ1-2|.
CASSGLRDGYTF
TGTGCCAGCAGTGGACTTCGGGATGGCTACACCTTC
>16|TRBV5-8|TRBJ1-4|.
CASSSGQGTANEKLFF
TGTGCCAGCAGCTCCGGGCAGGGAACAGCTAATGAAAAACTGTTTTTT
>16|TRBV5-1|TRBJ2-3|TRBD2
CASSLGGSGGTDTQYF
TGCGCCAGCAGCTTGGGGGGTAGCGGGGGAACAGATACGCAGTATTTT
>15|TRBV6-5|TRBJ2-2|.
CASSGGGHNTGELFF
TGTGCCAGCAGTGGTGGGGGCCATAACACCGGGGAGCTGTTTTTT